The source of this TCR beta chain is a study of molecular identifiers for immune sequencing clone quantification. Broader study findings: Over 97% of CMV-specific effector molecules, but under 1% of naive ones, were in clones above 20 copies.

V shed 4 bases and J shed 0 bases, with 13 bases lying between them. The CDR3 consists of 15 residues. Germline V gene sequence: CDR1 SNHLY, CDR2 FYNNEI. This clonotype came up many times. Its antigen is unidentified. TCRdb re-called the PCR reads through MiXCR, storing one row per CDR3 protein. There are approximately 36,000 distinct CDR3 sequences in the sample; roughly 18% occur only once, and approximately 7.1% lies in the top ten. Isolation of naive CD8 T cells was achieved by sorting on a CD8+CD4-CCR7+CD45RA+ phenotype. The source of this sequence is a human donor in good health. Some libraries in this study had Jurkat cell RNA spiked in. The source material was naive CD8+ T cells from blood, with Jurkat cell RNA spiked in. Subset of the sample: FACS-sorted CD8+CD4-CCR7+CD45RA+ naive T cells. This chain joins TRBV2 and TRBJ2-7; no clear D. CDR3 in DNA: TGTGCCAGCAGTGGCAAAGGGTCGGGCTCCTACGAGCAGTACTTC. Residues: CASSGKGSGSYEQYF.